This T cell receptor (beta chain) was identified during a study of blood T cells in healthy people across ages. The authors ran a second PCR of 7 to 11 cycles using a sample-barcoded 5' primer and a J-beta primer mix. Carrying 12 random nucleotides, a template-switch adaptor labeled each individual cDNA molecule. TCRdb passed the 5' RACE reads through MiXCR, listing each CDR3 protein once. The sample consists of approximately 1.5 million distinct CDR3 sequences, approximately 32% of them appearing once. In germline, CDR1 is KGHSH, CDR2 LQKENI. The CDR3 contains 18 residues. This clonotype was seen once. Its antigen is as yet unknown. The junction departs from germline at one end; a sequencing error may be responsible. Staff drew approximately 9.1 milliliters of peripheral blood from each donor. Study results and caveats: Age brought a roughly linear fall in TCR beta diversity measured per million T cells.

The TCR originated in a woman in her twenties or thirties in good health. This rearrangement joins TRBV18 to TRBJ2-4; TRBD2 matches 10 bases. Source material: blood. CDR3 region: CAGSPFLAGDVPKNIQYF. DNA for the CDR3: TGTGCCGGCTCACCATTCCTAGCGGGAGATGTACCCAAAAACATTCAGTACTTC.